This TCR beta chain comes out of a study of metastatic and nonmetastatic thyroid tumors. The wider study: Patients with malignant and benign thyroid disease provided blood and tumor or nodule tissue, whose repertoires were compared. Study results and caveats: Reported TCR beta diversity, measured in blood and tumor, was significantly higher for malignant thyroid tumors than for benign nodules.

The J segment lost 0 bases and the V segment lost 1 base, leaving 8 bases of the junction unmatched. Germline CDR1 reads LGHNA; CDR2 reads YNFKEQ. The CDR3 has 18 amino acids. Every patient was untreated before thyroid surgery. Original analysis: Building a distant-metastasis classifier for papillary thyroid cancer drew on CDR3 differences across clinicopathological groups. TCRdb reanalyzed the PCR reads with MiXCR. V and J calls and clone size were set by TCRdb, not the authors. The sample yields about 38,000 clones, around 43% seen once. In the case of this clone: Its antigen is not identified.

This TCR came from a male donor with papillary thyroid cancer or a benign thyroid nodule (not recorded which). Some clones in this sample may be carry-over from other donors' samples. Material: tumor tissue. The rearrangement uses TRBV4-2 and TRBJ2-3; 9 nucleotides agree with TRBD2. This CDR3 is CASSQVSAGGPSTDTQYF. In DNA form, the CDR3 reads TGTGCCAGCAGCCAAGTATCGGCGGGAGGGCCAAGCACAGATACGCAGTATTTT.